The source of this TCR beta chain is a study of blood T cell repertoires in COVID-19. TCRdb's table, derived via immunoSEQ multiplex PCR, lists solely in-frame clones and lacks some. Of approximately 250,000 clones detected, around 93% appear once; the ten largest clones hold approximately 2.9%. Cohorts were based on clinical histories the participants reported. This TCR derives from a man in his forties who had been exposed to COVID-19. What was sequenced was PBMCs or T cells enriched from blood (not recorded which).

The CDR3 sequence: CATSDLKDSANTGELFF. The CDR3 DNA reads TGTGCCACCAGTGATTTGAAGGACAGCGCGAACACCGGGGAGCTGTTTTTT. The V gene is TRBV24-1, the J gene TRBJ2-2; possibly TRBD1 for D (6 bases). The CDR3 has 17 residues. Between the trimmed V and J ends, which lost 0 bases and 0 bases, there was a span of 10 bases. The germline CDR1 and CDR2 sequences are KGHDR and SFDVKD.